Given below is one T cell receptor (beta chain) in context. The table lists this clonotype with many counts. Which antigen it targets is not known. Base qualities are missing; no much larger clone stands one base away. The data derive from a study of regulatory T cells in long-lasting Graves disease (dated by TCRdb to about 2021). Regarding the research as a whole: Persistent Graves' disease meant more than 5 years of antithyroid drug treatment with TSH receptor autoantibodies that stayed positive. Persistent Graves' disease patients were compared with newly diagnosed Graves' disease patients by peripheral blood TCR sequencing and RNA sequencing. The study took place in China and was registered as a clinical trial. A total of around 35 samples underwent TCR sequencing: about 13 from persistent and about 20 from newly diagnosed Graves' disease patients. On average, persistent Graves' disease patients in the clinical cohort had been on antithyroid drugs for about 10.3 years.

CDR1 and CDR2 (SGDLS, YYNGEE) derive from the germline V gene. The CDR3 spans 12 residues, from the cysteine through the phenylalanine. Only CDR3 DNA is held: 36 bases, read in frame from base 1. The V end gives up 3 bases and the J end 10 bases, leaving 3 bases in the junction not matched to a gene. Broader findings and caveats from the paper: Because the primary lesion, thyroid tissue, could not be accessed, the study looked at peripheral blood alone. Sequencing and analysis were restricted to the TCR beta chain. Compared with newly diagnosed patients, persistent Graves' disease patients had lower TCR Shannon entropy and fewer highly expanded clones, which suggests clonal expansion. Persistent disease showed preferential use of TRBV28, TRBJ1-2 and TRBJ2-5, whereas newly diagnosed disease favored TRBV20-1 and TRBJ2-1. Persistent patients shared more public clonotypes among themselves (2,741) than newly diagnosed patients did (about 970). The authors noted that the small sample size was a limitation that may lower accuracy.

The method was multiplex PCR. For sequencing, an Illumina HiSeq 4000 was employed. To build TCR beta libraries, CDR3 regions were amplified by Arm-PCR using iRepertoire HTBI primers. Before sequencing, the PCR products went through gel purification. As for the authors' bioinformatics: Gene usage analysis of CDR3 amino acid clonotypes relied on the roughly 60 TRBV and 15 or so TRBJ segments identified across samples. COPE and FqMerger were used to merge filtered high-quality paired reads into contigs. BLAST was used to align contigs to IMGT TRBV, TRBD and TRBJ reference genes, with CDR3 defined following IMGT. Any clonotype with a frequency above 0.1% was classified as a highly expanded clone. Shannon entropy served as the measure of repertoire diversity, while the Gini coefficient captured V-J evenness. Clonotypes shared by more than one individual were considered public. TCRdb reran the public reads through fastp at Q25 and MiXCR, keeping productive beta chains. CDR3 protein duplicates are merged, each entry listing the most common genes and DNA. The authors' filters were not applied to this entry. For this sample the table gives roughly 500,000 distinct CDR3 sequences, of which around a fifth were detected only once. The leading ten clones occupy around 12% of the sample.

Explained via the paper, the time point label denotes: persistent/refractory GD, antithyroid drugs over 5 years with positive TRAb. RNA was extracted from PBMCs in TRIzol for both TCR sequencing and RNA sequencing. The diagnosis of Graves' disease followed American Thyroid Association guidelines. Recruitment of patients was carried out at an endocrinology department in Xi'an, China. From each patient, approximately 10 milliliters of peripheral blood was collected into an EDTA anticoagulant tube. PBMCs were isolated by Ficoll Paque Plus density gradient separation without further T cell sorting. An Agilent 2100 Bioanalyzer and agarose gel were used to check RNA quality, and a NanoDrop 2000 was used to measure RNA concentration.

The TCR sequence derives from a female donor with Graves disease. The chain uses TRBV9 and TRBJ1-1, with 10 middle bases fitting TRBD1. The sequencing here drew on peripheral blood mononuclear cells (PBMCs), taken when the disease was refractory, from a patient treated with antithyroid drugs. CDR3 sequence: CASSGGQGIAFF. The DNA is TGTGCCAGCAGCGGGGGACAGGGGATAGCTTTCTTT. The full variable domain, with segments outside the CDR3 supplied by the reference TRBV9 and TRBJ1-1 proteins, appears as DSGVTQTPKHLITATGQRVTLRCSPRSGDLSVYWYQQSLDQGLQFLIQYYNGEERAKGNILERFSAQQFPDLHSELNLSSLELGDSALYFCASSGGQGIAFFGQGTRLTVV.